The subject of this entry is one T cell receptor beta chain. The sample originates from a study of OX40 agonist ivuxolimab in advanced cancers. Clones were read by immunoSEQ multiplex PCR, and TCRdb kept only the in-frame ones, dropping some. In the table there are about 100,000 clones, about 91% of which are singletons. Sequenced material: CD4+ or CD8+ T cells sorted from blood, taken in a trial of the OX40 agonist ivuxolimab. This sequence was found in an adult with an advanced solid tumor such as melanoma, head and neck, liver or kidney cancer.

The CDR3 here is CASSLKTLDKNIQYF. For the CDR3, the DNA is TGTGCCAGCAGCTTGAAAACCCTAGACAAAAACATTCAGTACTTC. J is TRBJ2-4 and V is TRBV5-4; D unresolved. V was trimmed by 1 base and J by 3 bases, leaving 11 bases between them. Germline V gene data show CDR1 as SGHNT and CDR2 as YYREEE (reference sequence). The CDR3 runs 15 residues.